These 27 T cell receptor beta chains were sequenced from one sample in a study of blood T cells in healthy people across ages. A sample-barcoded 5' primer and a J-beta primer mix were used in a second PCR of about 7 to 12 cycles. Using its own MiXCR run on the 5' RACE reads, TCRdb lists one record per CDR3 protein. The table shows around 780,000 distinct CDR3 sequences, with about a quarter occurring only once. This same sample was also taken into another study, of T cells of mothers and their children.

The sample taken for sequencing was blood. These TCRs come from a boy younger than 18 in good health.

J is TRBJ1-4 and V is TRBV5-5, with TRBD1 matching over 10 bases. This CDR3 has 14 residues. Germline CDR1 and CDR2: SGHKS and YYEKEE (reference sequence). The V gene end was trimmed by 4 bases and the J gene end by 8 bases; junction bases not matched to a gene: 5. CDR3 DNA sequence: TGTGCCAGCAGCCGGGGGACAGGGGTGGAAAAACTGTTTTTT. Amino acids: CASSRGTGVEKLFF.

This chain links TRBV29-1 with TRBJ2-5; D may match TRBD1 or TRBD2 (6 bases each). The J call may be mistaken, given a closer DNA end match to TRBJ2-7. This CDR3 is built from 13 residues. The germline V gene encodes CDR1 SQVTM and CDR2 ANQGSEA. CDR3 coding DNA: TGCAGCGTTGACGGGGGCCGCCTCTACGAGCAGTACTTC. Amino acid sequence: CSVDGGRLYEQYF.

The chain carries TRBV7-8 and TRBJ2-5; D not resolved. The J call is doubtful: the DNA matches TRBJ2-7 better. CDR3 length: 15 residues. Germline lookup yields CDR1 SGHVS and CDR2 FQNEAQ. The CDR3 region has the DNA TGTGCCAGCAGCTTAGACGGCCGCGTGGGGTCCGAGCAGTACTTC. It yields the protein CASSLDGRVGSEQYF.

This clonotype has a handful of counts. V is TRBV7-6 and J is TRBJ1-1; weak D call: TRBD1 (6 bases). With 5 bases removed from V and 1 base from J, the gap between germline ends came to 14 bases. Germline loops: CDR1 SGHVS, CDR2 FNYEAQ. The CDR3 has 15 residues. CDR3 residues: CASSPGTSPNTEAFF. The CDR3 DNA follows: TGTGCCAGCAGCCCCGGGACATCCCCGAACACTGAAGCTTTCTTT. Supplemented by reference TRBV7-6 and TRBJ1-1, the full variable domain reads GAGVSQSPRYKVTKRGQDVALRCDPISGHVSLYWYRQALGQGPEFLTYFNYEAQQDKSGLPNDRFSAERPEGSISTLTIQRTEQRDSAMYRCASSPGTSPNTEAFFGQGTRLTVV.

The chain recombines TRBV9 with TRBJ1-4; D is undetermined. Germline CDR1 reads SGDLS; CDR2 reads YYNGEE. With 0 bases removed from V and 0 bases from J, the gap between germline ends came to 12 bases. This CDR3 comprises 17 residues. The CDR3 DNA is TGTGCCAGCAGCGTAGGGGGAAGTATTGCAACTAATGAAAAACTGTTTTTT. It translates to CASSVGGSIATNEKLFF.

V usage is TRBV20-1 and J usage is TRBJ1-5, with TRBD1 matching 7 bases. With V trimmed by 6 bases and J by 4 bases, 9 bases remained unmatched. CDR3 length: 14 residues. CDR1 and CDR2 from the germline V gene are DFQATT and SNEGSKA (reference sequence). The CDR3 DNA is TGCAGTGCCCCCCAGGGGGGGCTTAATCAGCCCCAGCATTTT. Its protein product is CSAPQGGLNQPQHF.

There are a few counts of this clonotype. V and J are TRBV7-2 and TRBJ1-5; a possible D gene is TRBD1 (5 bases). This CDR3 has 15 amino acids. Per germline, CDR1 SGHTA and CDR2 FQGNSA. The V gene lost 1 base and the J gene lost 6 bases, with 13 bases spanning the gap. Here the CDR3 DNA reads TGTGCCAGCAGCTTAGACGCAGGGTCGATTCAGCCCCAGCATTTT. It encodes CASSLDAGSIQPQHF.

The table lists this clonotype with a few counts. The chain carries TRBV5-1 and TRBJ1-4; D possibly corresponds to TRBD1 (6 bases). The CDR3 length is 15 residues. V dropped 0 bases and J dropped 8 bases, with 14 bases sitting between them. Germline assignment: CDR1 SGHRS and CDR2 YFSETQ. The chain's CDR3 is CASSLVFRGGEKLFF. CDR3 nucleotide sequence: TGCGCCAGCAGCTTGGTCTTCAGGGGAGGCGAAAAACTGTTTTTT.

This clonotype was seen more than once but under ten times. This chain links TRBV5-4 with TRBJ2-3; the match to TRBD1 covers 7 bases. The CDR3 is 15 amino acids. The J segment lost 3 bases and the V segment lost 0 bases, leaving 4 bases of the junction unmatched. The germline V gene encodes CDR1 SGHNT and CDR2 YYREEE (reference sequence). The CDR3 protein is CASSLGQGKTDTQYF. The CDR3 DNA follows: TGTGCCAGCAGCTTGGGACAGGGTAAAACAGATACGCAGTATTTT.

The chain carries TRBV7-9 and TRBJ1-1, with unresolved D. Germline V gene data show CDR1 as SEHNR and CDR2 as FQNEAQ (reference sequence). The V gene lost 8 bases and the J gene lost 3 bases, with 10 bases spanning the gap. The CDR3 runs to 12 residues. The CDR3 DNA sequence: TGTGCCAGCGTGAGGTCAGACACTGAAGCTTTCTTT. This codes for CASVRSDTEAFF.

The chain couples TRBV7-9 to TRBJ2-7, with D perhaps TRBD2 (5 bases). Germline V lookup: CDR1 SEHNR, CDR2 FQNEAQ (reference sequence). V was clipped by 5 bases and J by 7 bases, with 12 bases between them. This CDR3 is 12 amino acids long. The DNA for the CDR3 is TGTGCCAGCAGCCTACTAGAGTCAGAGCAGTACTTC. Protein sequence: CASSLLESEQYF.

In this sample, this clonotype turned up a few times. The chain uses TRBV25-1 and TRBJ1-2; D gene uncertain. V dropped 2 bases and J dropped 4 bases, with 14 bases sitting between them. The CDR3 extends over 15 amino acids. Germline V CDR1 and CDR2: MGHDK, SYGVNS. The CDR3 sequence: CASSEKGRESYGYTF. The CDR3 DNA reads TGTGCCAGCAGTGAAAAAGGGAGGGAGTCCTATGGCTACACCTTC.

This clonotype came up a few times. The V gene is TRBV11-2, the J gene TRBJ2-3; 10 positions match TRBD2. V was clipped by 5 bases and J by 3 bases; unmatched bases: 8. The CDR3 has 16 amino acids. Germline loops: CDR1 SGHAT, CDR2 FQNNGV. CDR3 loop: CASSAQRGGQTDTQYF. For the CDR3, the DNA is TGTGCCAGCAGCGCCCAGCGGGGGGGCCAGACAGATACGCAGTATTTT.

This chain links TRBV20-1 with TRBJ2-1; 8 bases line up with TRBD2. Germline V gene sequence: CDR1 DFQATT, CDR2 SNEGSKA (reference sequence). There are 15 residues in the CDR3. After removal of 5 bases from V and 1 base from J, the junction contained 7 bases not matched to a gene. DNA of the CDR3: TGCAGTGCTGGGTTAGCGGGGATTTCCTACAATGAGCAGTTCTTC. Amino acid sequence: CSAGLAGISYNEQFF.

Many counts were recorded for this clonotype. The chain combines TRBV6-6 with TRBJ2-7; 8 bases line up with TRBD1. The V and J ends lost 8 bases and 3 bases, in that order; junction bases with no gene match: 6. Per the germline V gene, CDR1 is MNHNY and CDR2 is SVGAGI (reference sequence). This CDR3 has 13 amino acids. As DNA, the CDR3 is TGTGCCAGCGGAACAGGGGGGATCTACGAGCAGTACTTC. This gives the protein CASGTGGIYEQYF.

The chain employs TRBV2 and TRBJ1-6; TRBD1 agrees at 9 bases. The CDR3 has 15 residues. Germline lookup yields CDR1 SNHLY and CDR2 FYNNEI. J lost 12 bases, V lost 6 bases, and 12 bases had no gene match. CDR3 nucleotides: TGTGCCAGCAGGGAACCGGGACAGGGAAAAGTACCCCTCCACTTT. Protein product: CASREPGQGKVPLHF.

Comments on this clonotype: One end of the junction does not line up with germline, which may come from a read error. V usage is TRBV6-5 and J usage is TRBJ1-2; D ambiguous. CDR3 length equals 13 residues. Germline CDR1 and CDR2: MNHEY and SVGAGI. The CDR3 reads CASSYSKGYGNTF. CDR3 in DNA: TGTGCCAGCAGTTACTCGAAGGGCTATGGCAACACCTTC.

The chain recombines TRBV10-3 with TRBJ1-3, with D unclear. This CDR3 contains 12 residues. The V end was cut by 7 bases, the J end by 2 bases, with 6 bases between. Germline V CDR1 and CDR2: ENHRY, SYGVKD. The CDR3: CAIKPAGNTIYF. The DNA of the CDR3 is TGTGCCATCAAGCCAGCTGGAAACACCATATATTTT.

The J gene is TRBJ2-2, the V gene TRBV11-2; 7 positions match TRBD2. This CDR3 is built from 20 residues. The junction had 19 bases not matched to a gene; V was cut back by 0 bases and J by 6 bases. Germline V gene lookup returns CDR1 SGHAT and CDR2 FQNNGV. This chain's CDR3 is CASSLDPQGSGPRWPGELFF. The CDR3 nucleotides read TGTGCCAGCAGCTTAGATCCCCAGGGTAGCGGGCCCCGATGGCCCGGGGAGCTGTTTTTT. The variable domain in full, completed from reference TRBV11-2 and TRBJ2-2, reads EAGVAQSPRYKIIEKRQSVAFWCNPISGHATLYWYQQILGQGPKLLIQFQNNGVVDDSQLPKDRFSAERLKGVDSTLKIQPAKLEDSAVYLCASSLDPQGSGPRWPGELFFGEGSRLTVL.

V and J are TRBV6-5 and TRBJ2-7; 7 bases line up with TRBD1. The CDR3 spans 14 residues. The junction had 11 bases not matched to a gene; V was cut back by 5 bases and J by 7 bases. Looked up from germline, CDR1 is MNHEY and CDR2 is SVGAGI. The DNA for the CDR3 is TGTGCCAGCAGTCGATCGACAGGGATCTCAGAGCAGTACTTC. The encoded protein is CASSRSTGISEQYF.

This chain's CDR3 is CASSDRGQRGTEAFF. CDR3 in DNA: TGTGCCAGCTCAGACCGGGGTCAGAGGGGCACTGAAGCTTTCTTT. This chain links TRBV18 with TRBJ1-1; weak D call: TRBD1 (5 bases). Trimming stripped 5 bases from V and 4 bases from J, with 17 bases between. Germline-derived CDR1 and CDR2 are KGHSH and LQKENI. CDR3 length: 15 amino acids.

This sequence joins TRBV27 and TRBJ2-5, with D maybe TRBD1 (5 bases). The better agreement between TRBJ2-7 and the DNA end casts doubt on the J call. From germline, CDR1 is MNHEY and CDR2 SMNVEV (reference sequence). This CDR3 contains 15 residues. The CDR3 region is CASSLSGRAAYEQYF. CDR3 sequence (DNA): TGTGCCAGCAGTTTATCGGGCAGGGCTGCCTACGAGCAGTACTTC.

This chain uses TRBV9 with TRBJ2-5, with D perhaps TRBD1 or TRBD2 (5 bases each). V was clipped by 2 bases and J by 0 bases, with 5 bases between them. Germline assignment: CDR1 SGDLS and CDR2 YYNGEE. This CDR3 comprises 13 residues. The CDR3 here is CASSVGDQETQYF. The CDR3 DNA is TGTGCCAGCAGCGTGGGGGACCAAGAGACCCAGTACTTC.

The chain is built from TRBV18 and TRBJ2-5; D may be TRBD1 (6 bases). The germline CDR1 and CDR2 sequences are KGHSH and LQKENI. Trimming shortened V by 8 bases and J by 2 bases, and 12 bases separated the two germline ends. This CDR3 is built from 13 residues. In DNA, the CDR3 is TGTGCCAGCACCAAGGACAGACAAGAGACCCAGTACTTC. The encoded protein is CASTKDRQETQYF. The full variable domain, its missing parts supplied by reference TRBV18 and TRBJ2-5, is NAGVMQNPRHLVRRRGQEARLRCSPMKGHSHVYWYRQLPEEGLKFMVYLQKENIIDESGMPKERFSAEFPKEGPSILRIQQVVRGDSAAYFCASTKDRQETQYFGPGTRLLVL.

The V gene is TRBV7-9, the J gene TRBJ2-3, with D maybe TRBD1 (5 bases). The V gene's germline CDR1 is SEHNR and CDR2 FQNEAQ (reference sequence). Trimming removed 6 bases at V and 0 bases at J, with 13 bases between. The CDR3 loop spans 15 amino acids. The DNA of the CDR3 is TGTGCCAGCAGTTCCCAGGGTATTAGCACAGATACGCAGTATTTT. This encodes CASSSQGISTDTQYF.

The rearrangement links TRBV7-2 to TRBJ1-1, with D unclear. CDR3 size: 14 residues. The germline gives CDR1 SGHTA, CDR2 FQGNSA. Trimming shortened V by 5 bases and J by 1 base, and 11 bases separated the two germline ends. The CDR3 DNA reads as TGTGCCAGCAGCCCCCTGGTGGGGAACACTGAAGCTTTCTTT. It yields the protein CASSPLVGNTEAFF.

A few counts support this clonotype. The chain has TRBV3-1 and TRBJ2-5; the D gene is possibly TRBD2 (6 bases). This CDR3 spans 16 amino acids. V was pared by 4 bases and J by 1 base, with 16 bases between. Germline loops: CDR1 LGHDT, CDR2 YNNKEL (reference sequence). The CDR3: CASSPPGSGPQETQYF. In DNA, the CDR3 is TGTGCCAGCAGCCCCCCGGGTAGCGGCCCCCAAGAGACCCAGTACTTC.